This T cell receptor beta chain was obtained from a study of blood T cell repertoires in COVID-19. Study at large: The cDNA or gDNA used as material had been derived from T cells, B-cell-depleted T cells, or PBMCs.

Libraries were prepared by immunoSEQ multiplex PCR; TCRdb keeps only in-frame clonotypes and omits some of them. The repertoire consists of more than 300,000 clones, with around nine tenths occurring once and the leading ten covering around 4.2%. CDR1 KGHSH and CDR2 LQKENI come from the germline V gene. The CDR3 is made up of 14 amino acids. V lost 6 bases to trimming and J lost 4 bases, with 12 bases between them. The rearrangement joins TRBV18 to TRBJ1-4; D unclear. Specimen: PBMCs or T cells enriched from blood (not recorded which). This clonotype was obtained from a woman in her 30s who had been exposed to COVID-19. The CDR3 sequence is CASSPSGGNEKLFF. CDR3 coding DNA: TGTGCCAGCTCGCCATCCGGAGGTAATGAAAAACTGTTTTTT.